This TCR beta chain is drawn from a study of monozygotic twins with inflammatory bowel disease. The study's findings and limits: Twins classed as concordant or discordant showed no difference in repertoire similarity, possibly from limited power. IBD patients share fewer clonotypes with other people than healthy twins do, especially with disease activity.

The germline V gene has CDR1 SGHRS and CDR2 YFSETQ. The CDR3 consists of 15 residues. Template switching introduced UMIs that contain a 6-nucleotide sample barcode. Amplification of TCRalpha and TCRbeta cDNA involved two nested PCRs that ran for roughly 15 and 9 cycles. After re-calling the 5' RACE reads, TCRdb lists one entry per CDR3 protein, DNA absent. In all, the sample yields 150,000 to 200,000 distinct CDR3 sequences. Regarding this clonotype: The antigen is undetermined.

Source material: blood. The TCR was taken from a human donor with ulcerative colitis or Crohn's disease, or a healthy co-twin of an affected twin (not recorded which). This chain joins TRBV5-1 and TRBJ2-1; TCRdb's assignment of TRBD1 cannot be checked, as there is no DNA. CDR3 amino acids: CASSLGQGMDNEQFF.